A selection of T cell receptor beta chains follows, all from one sample in a study of blood T cell repertoires in COVID-19. This table comes from immunoSEQ multiplex PCR, and its TCRdb copy is limited to in-frame clones, with some not included. Among 30,000 to 40,000 clones listed, roughly 90% were seen once. Sequenced: peripheral blood. Receptor source: a human donor with active COVID-19. The donor label of this sample is uncertain. CDR3s include the opening cysteine and the closing phenylalanine or tryptophan. The D gene is left open where the match is weak. Size values are once, few and many counts, or a class for expanded clones, and some rows have none.

-	TRBJ2-7	TRBV4-2	-	TGTGCCAGCAGCCAAACACCGGGGGTCGGCAAGAACTACGAGCAGTACTTC	CASSQTPGVGKNYEQYF
TRBD1	TRBJ2-7	TRBV7-2	-	TGTGCCAGCAGCAAACGTGGGACAGTCTACGAGCAGTACTTC	CASSKRGTVYEQYF
-	TRBJ2-4	TRBV29-1	-	TGCAGCGTTGAAGATCCTGGTAACAGGGAAGCCAAAAACATTCAGTACTTC	CSVEDPGNREAKNIQYF
-	TRBJ1-1	TRBV7-6	-	TGTGCCAGCAGCTCTTTAATAGCTTATAACACTGAAGCTTTCTTT	CASSSLIAYNTEAFF
-	TRBJ1-5	TRBV5-5	-	TGTGCCAGCAGCTTGGGAGCGCGTCAGCCCCAGCATTTT	CASSLGARQPQHF
-	TRBJ2-7	TRBV9	-	TGTGCCAGCTCCAACGGGGTTTCCTCCTACGAGCAGTACTTC	CASSNGVSSYEQYF
TRBD1	TRBJ1-1	TRBV18	-	TGTGCCAGCTCACCTAGACCGGGACAGGGGGCAAGGGACACTGAAGCTTTCTTT	CASSPRPGQGARDTEAFF
-	TRBJ2-1	TRBV4-2	-	TGTGCCAGCAGCCAAGATCATATAGACTCCCTGCTCGGCAATGAGCAGTTCTTC	CASSQDHIDSLLGNEQFF
TRBD1	TRBJ2-7	TRBV18	-	TGTGCCAGCTCACCCCGACAGGGCGATAACTACGAGCAGTACTTC	CASSPRQGDNYEQYF
-	TRBJ2-6	TRBV19	-	TGTGCCAGTAGGGGGAGCAACTATGGGGCCAACGTCCTGACTTTC	CASRGSNYGANVLTF
-	TRBJ1-1	TRBV3-1/TRBV3-2	-	TGTGCCAGCAGCCAAGGTAAAGACTTCCGATACACTGAAGCTTTCTTT	CASSQGKDFRYTEAFF
-	TRBJ2-3	TRBV9	-	TGTGCCAGCAGCACTTTGGCAGATACGCAGTATTTT	CASSTLADTQYF
TRBD1	TRBJ1-4	TRBV6-5	-	TGTGCCAGCAGTTCCACCGGGACAGGGAATGAAAAACTGTTTTTT	CASSSTGTGNEKLFF
-	TRBJ2-7	TRBV6-2/TRBV6-3	-	TGTGCCAGCAGTCGACAGGCCGGAGTCTACGAGCAGTACTTC	CASSRQAGVYEQYF
-	TRBJ2-2	TRBV6-5	-	TGTGCCAGCAGTTACTCGGGGGGGGCCACCGGGGAGCTGTTTTTT	CASSYSGGATGELFF
TRBD2	TRBJ2-5	TRBV5-1	-	TGCGCCAGCAGCACCGGACTAGCGGGGGCGGGTAGAGAGACCCAGTACTTC	CASSTGLAGAGRETQYF
-	TRBJ2-6	TRBV7-9	-	TGTGCCAGCAGCCCCCGGGGGAAGCACTCTGGGGCCAACGTCCTGACTTTC	CASSPRGKHSGANVLTF
-	TRBJ2-7	TRBV3-1/TRBV3-2	once	TGTGCCAGCAGCCCCTCATCTGCGGGGCTCGTAGGCTCCTACGAGCAGTACTTC	CASSPSSAGLVGSYEQYF
-	TRBJ1-5	TRBV2	-	TGTGCCACCCAACCAGGGCTAGTCAATCAGCCCCAGCATTTT	CATQPGLVNQPQHF
-	TRBJ1-2	TRBV7-4	once	TGTGCCAGCAGCTTATATCGCCGATACCGCCGAAAAGGGGGAGCCGGCTACACCTTC	CASSLYRRYRRKGGAGYTF
-	TRBJ2-7	TRBV9	-	TGTGCCAGCAGCGTGGCGGGACTAGGGGGCTTTGAGCAGTACTTC	CASSVAGLGGFEQYF
-	TRBJ2-7	TRBV12-3/TRBV12-4	once	TGTGCCAGCAGTTCTAACTCGTACGAGCAGTACTTC	CASSSNSYEQYF
-	TRBJ2-1	TRBV7-2	-	TGTGCCAGCAGCTTGTACAGTGAGCAGTTCTTC	CASSLYSEQFF
TRBD1	TRBJ2-2	TRBV7-2	-	TGTGCCAGCAGCTTAGCTGCAGGGGGCGGGGAGCTGTTTTTT	CASSLAAGGGELFF
-	TRBJ1-5	TRBV28	-	TGTGCCAGCTCCTCCGAAGGGTCGGGAAATCAGCCCCAGCATTTT	CASSSEGSGNQPQHF
TRBD1	TRBJ1-1	TRBV7-9	-	TGTGCCAGCAGCCAAACAGGGGTGGGGAACACTGAAGCTTTCTTT	CASSQTGVGNTEAFF
TRBD1	TRBJ2-7	TRBV4-3	-	TGCGCCAGCAGCCAAGACCGGACAGGGGACGAGCAGTACTTC	CASSQDRTGDEQYF
-	TRBJ1-2	TRBV6-2/TRBV6-3	-	TGTGCCAGCAGTTACTGGGGAGACTATGGCTACACCTTC	CASSYWGDYGYTF
TRBD2	TRBJ2-7	TRBV7-9	once	TGTGCCAGCAGCTTAGTAAGCGGGGTGCACTACGAGCAGTACTTC	CASSLVSGVHYEQYF
-	TRBJ1-5	TRBV7-2	-	TGTGCCAGCAGCCCCTGGCAGGGCGGCAATCAGCCCCAGCATTTT	CASSPWQGGNQPQHF
TRBD1	TRBJ2-1	TRBV19	-	TGTGCCAGTAGAGGGACAGGTAGTAACAATGAGCAGTTCTTC	CASRGTGSNNEQFF
TRBD2	TRBJ2-1	TRBV19	few	TGTGCCAGTAGTATAGCGGGACTAGCGACTGAGCAGTTCTTC	CASSIAGLATEQFF
-	TRBJ1-4	TRBV28	-	TGTGCCAGCAGTTCTACAGGGTCTGGGGTGACTAATGAAAAACTGTTTTTT	CASSSTGSGVTNEKLFF
TRBD2	TRBJ2-1	TRBV3-1/TRBV3-2	-	TGTGCCAGCAGCCAAGCGGGACTAGGCGCCAATGAGCAGTTCTTC	CASSQAGLGANEQFF
-	TRBJ2-3	TRBV21-1	-	TGTGCCAGCAGCAAAAGATCGTCCGGACAAAATAATCCCTATCGAGACACAGATACGCAGTATTTT	CASSKRSSGQNNPYRDTDTQYF
-	TRBJ1-2	TRBV2	few	TGTGCCAGCAGTACTGACAGGCGGATGAGGGGCTACACCTTC	CASSTDRRMRGYTF
-	TRBJ1-5	TRBV5-8	-	TGTGCCAGCGGGCCACTCAGGGACACCCGCAATCAGCCCCAGCATTTT	CASGPLRDTRNQPQHF
TRBD1	TRBJ2-7	TRBV4-3	-	TGCGCCAGCAGCCCGGGCCCCTCCGCCCTCCCGGGACAGTACTACGAGCAGTACTTC	CASSPGPSALPGQYYEQYF